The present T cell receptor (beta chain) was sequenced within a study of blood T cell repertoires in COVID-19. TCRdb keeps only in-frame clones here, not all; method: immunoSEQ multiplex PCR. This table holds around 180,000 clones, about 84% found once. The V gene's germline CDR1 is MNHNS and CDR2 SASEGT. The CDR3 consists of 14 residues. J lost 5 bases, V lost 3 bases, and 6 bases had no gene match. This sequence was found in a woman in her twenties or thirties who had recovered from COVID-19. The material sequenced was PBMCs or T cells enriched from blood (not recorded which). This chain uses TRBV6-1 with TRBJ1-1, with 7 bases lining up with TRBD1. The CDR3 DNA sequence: TGTGCCAGCAGTGACAGGGGGGAGGCGACTGAAGCTTTCTTT. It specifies CASSDRGEATEAFF.